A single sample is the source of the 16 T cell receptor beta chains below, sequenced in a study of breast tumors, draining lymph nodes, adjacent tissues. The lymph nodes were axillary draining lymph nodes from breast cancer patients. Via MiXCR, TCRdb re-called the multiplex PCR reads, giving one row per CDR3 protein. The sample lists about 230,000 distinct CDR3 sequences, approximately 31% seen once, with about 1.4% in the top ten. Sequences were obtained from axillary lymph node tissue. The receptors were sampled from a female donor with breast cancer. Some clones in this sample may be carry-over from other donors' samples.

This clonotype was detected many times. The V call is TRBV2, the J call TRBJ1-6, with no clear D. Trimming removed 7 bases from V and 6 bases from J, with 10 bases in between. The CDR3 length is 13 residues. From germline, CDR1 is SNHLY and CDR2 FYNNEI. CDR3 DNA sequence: TGTGCCAGCAAGGGCCCGGCTAATTCACCCCTCCACTTT. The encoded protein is CASKGPANSPLHF.

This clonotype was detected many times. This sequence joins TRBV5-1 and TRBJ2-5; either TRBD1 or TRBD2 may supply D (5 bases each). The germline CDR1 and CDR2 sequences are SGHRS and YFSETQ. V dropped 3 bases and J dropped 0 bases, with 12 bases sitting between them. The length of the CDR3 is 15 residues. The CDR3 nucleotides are TGCGCCAGCAGCTCCGGGGCGGCTAACCAAGAGACCCAGTACTTC. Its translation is CASSSGAANQETQYF.

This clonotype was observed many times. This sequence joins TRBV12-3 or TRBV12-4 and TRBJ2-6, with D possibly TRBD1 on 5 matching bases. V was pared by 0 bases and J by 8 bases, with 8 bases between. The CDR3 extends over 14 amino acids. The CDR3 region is CASSLATGTNVLTF. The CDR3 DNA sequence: TGTGCCAGCAGTTTAGCCACAGGTACCAACGTCCTGACTTTC.

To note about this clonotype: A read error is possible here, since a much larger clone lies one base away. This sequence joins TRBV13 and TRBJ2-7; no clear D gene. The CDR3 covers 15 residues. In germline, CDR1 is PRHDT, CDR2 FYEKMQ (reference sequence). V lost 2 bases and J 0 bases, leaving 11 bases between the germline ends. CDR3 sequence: CASSLPRHPSYEQYF. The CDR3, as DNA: TGTGCCAGCAGCTTACCCCGACACCCCTCCTACGAGCAGTACTTC.

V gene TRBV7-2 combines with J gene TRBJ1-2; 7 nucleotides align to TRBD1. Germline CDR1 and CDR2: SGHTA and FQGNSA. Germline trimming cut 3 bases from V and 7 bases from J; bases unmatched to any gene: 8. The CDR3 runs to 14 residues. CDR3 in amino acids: CASSFPDRVTGYTF. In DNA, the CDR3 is TGTGCCAGCAGCTTCCCAGACAGGGTAACTGGCTACACCTTC.

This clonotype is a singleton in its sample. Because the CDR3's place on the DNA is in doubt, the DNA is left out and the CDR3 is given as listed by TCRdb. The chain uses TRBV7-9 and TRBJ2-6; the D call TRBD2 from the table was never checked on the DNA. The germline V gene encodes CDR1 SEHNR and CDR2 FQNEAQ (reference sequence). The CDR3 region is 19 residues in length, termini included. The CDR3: CASSLSGSEAFFGAIVLTF.

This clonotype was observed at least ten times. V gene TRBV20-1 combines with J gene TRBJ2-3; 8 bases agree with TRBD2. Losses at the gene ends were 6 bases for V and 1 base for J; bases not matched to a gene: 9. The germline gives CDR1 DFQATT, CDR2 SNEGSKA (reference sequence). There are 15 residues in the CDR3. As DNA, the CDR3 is TGCAGTGCGACACCCTTGCGGGAGGGCACAGATACGCAGTATTTT. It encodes CSATPLREGTDTQYF.

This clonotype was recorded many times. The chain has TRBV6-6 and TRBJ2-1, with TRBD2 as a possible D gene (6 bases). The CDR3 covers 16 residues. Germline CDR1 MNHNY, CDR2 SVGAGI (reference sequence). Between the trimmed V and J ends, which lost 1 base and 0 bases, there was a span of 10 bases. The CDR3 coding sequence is TGTGCCAGCAGTTACTGGGACTGGAGCTCCTACAATGAGCAGTTCTTC. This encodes CASSYWDWSSYNEQFF.

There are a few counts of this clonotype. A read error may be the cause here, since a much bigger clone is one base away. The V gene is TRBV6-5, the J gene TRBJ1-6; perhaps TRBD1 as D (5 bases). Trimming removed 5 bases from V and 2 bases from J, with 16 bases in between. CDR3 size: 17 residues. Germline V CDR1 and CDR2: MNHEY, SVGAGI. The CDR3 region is CASSPLAGRPYNSPLHF. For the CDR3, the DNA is TGTGCCAGCAGTCCTCTAGCAGGGCGACCCTATAATTCACCCCTCCACTTT.

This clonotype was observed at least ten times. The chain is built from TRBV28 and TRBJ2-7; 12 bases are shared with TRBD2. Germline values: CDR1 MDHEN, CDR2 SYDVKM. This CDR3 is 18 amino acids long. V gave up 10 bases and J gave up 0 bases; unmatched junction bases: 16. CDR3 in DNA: TGTGCCACCGCTAGCCTTGGGACTAGCGGGTGGAGCTCCTACGAGCAGTACTTC. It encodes CATASLGTSGWSSYEQYF. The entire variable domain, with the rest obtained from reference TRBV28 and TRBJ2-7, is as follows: DVKVTQSSRYLVKRTGEKVFLECVQDMDHENMFWYRQDPGLGLRLIYFSYDVKMKEKGDIPEGYSVSREKKERFSLILESASTNQTSMYLCATASLGTSGWSSYEQYFGPGTRLTVT.

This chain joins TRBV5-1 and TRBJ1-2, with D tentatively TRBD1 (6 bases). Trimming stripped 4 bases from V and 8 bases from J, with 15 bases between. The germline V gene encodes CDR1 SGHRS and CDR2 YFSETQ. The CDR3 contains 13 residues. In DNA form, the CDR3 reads TGCGCCAGCAGCGGGGGGCGTCTAGAGGGCTACACCTTC. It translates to CASSGGRLEGYTF.

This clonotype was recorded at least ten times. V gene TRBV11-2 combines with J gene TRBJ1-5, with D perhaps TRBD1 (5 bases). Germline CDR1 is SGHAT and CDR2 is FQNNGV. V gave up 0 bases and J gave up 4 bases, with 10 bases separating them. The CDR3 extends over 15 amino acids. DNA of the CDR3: TGTGCCAGCAGCTTAGATCCCACAGGAAATCAGCCCCAGCATTTT. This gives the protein CASSLDPTGNQPQHF.

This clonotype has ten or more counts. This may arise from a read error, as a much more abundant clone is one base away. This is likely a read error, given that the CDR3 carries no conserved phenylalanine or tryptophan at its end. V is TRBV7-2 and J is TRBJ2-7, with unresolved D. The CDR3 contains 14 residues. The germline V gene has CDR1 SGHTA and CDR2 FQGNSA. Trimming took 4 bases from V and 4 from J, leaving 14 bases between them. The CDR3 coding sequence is TGTGCCAGCAGCTCATCACTCACACAATACGAGCAGTACCTC. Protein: CASSSSLTQYEQYL.

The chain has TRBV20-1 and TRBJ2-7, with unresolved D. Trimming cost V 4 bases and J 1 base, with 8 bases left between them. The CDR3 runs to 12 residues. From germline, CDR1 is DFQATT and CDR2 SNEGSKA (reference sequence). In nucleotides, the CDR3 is TGCAGTGCTACCCCAAGGTCCTACGAGCAGTACTTC. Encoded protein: CSATPRSYEQYF.

The CDR3 region has the DNA TGTGCCAGCAGCTTAAACTCCGGCTACACCTTC. Amino acid sequence: CASSLNSGYTF. The chain employs TRBV7-9 and TRBJ1-2; D gene ambiguous. V shed 2 bases and J shed 8 bases, with 6 bases lying between them. The CDR3 is 11 amino acids. The germline V gene has CDR1 SEHNR and CDR2 FQNEAQ (reference sequence).

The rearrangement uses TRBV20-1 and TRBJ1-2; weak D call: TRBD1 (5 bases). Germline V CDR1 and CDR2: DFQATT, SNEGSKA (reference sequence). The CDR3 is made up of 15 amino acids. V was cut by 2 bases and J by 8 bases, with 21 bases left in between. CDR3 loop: CSARKAGRGARGYTF. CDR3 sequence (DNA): TGCAGTGCTAGAAAAGCGGGACGCGGGGCCAGGGGCTACACCTTC.